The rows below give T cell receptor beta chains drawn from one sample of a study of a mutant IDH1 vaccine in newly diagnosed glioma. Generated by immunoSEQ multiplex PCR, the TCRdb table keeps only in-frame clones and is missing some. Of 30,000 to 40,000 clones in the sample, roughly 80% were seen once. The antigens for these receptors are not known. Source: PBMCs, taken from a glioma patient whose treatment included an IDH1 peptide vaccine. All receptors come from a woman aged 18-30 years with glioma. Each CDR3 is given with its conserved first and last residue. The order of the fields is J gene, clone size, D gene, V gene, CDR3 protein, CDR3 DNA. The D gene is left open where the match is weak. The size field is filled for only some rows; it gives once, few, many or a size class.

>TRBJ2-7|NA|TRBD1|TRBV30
CAWMGQGGGEQYF
TGTGCCTGGATGGGACAGGGCGGAGGCGAGCAGTACTTC
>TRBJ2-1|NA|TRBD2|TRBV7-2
CASSPTPTSGGDEQFF
TGTGCCAGCAGCCCAACTCCGACTAGCGGGGGGGATGAGCAGTTCTTC
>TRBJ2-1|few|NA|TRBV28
CASRETDQWNEQFF
TGTGCCAGCAGGGAGACAGATCAATGGAATGAGCAGTTCTTC
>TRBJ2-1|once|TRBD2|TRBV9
CASSETGTRGYEQFF
TGTGCCAGCAGCGAAACCGGGACTAGGGGGTATGAGCAGTTCTTC
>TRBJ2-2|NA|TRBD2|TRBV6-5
CASSPSGRVTGELFF
TGTGCCAGCAGCCCTAGCGGGAGGGTAACCGGGGAGCTGTTTTTT
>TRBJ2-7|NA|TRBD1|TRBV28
CASSPPGGSSYEQYF
TGTGCCAGCAGTCCCCCAGGGGGTAGCTCCTACGAGCAGTACTTC
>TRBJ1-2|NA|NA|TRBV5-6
CASSSYRPDGYTF
TGTGCCAGCAGCTCTTACCGACCCGATGGCTACACCTTC
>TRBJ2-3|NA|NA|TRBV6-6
CASSYSQPRGAQYF
TGTGCCAGCAGTTACTCCCAACCCCGGGGCGCGCAGTATTTT
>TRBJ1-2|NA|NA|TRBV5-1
CASSPGPYGYTF
TGCGCCAGCAGCCCGGGACCCTATGGCTACACCTTC
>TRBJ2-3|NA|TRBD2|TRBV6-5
CASRKGTSVVNTQYF
TGTGCCAGCAGAAAGGGGACTAGCGTGGTTAATACGCAGTATTTT
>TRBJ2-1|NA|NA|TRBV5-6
CASRGLSGNEQFF
TGTGCCAGCAGGGGACTCTCTGGCAATGAGCAGTTCTTC
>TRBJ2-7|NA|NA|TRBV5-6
CASSSFSETEQYF
TGTGCCAGCAGCTCGTTCTCGGAGACCGAGCAGTACTTC
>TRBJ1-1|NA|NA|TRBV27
CASSLGGGGTEAFF
TGTGCCAGCAGTTTAGGCGGGGGAGGCACTGAAGCTTTCTTT
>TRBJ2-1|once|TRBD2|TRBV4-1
CASSQSGLAGVNEQFF
TGCGCCAGCAGCCAATCGGGACTAGCGGGGGTTAATGAGCAGTTCTTC
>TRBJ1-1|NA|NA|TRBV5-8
CASSLISEAFF
TGTGCCAGCAGCTTGATTTCTGAAGCTTTCTTT
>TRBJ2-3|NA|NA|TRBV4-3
CASSQDIGSADTQYF
TGCGCCAGCAGCCAAGATATAGGTTCGGCGGATACGCAGTATTTT
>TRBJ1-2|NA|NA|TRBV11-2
CASSYTIGPGRTNYGYTF
TGTGCCAGCAGCTACACCATTGGACCGGGACGGACTAACTATGGCTACACCTTC
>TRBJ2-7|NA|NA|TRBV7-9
CASSLGGTVSYEQYF
TGTGCCAGCAGCTTAGGGGGGACGGTCTCCTACGAGCAGTACTTC
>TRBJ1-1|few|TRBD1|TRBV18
CASSPRQGPMNTEAFF
TGTGCCAGCTCACCCAGACAGGGCCCCATGAACACTGAAGCTTTCTTT
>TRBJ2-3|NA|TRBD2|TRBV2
CASGGSGGPDTQYF
TGTGCCAGTGGCGGCAGCGGGGGTCCAGATACGCAGTATTTT
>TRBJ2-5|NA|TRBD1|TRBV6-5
CASSLRQGAGETQYF
TGTGCCAGCAGCCTACGCCAGGGGGCTGGAGAGACCCAGTACTTC
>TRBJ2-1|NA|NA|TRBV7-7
CASSLSPLNNEQFF
TGTGCTAGCAGCCTGTCCCCCCTAAACAATGAGCAGTTCTTC
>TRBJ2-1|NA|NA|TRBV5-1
CASSFGRNEQFF
TGCGCCAGCAGCTTTGGTAGGAATGAGCAGTTCTTC
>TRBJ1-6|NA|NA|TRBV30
CAWSGANSPLHF
TGTGCCTGGAGCGGAGCTAATTCACCCCTCCACTTT
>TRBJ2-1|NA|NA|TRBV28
CASSFRTSYNEQFF
TGTGCCAGCAGTTTCCGGACCTCCTACAATGAGCAGTTCTTC
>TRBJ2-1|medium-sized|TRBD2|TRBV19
CASSILAGGGNEQFF
TGTGCCAGTAGTATACTAGCGGGGGGAGGGAATGAGCAGTTCTTC
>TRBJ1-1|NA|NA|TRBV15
CATSRDGSREQAFF
TGTGCCACCAGCAGAGATGGTAGCAGGGAGCAAGCTTTCTTT
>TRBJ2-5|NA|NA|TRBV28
CASSFRKYQETQYF
TGTGCCAGCAGTTTTAGAAAGTACCAAGAGACCCAGTACTTC
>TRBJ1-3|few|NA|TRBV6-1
CASSGRVSGNTIYF
TGTGCCAGCAGTGGCAGAGTCTCTGGAAACACCATATATTTT
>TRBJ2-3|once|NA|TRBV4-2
CASSQESLADTQYF
TGTGCCAGCAGCCAAGAGTCCTTGGCAGATACGCAGTATTTT
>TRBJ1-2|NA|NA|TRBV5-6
CASSFSRGLNYGYTF
TGTGCCAGCAGCTTTAGCAGGGGATTGAACTATGGCTACACCTTC
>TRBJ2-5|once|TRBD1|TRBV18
CASAQGAVETQYF
TGTGCCAGCGCCCAGGGGGCTGTAGAGACCCAGTACTTC
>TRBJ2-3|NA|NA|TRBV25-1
CASSGYSDSGTDTQYF
TGTGCCAGCAGTGGATATAGCGATAGCGGCACAGATACGCAGTATTTT
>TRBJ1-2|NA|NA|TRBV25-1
CASSPSYPINYGYTF
TGTGCCAGCAGTCCTTCGTACCCCATTAACTATGGCTACACCTTC
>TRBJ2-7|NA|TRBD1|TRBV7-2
CASSTRQGAPPYSYEQYF
TGTGCCAGCAGCACTAGACAGGGGGCCCCACCTTACTCCTACGAGCAGTACTTC
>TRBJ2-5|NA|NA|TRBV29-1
CSVAGAETQYF
TGCAGCGTTGCGGGGGCCGAGACCCAGTACTTC
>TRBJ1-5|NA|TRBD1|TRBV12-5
CASGLLGTGGAGNQPQHF
TGTGCTAGTGGTTTGCTCGGGACAGGGGGCGCGGGTAATCAGCCCCAGCATTTT
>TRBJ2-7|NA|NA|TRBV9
CASSVRGQPYEQYF
TGTGCCAGCAGTGTCAGGGGCCAGCCCTACGAGCAGTACTTC
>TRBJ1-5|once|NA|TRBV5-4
CASSLDKAETAPQHF
TGTGCCAGCAGCTTGGATAAGGCAGAGACGGCGCCCCAGCATTTT
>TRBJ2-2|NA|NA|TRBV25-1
CASGNTMNTGELFF
TGTGCCAGTGGGAACACCATGAACACCGGGGAGCTGTTTTTT
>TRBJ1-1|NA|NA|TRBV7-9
CASSSDSGVGTEAFF
TGTGCCAGCAGCTCCGACTCAGGGGTTGGGACTGAAGCTTTCTTT
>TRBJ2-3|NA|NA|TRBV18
CASSPADTQYF
TGTGCCAGCTCACCAGCGGATACGCAGTATTTT
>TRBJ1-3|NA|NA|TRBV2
CASSGGLSGNTIYF
TGTGCCAGCAGTGGGGGGCTCTCTGGAAACACCATATATTTT
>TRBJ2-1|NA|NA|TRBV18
CASSFRVVEQFF
TGTGCCAGCTCCTTCAGGGTAGTTGAGCAGTTCTTC
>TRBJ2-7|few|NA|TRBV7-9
CASSNRQEGSYEQYF
TGTGCCAGCAGTAACAGACAGGAGGGGTCCTACGAGCAGTACTTC
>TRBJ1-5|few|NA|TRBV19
CASSPHQDNSNQPQHF
TGTGCCAGTAGCCCTCACCAGGACAATAGCAATCAGCCCCAGCATTTT
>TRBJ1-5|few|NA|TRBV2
CASSEASGNQPQHF
TGTGCCAGCAGTGAAGCTTCAGGCAATCAGCCCCAGCATTTT
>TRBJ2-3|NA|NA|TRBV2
CASSRGYSSTDTQYF
TGTGCCAGCAGTCGGGGCTACTCTAGCACAGATACGCAGTATTTT
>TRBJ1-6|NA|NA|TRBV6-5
CASRIRGQSPLHF
TGTGCCAGCAGGATCCGGGGGCAATCACCCCTCCACTTT
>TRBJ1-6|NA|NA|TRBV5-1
CASRDRSLARSSPLHF
TGCGCCAGCCGTGACAGAAGTCTTGCCCGGAGTTCACCCCTCCACTTT
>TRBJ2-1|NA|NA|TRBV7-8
CASSLWDPALEQFF
TGTGCCAGCAGCTTATGGGACCCCGCCCTTGAGCAGTTCTTC
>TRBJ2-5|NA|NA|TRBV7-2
CASSFVGETQYF
TGTGCCAGCAGCTTTGTTGGGGAGACCCAGTACTTC
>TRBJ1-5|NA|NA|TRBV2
CASRSQGNDNQPQHF
TGTGCCAGCAGGTCGCAGGGAAATGACAATCAGCCCCAGCATTTT